A selection of T cell receptor beta chains follows, all from one sample in a study of cytomegalovirus exposure and HLA in healthy donors. The table came from immunoSEQ multiplex PCR; TCRdb's copy has only in-frame clones and leaves some out. The data show 150,000 to 180,000 clones, approximately 86% seen once. Sequenced sample: PBMCs. The receptor set was obtained from a young man in good health and CMV-seropositive. CDR3s include the opening cysteine and the closing phenylalanine or tryptophan. D genes are given only for firm matches. Clone size is shown for a subset of rows, as once, few, many or a class of expanded clone.

V	J	D	size	CDR3	DNA
TRBV4-1	TRBJ2-2	TRBD2	NA	CASSPYSGGLTGELFF	TGCGCCAGCAGCCCGTATAGCGGGGGTTTGACCGGGGAGCTGTTTTTT
TRBV7-8	TRBJ1-5	TRBD1	NA	CASSILVPWRDSPDHNNQPQHF	TGTGCCAGCAGCATACTGGTCCCGTGGAGGGACAGCCCAGACCACAACAATCAGCCCCAGCATTTT
TRBV5-1	TRBJ2-7	TRBD1	NA	CASSLAGQGPYEQYF	TGCGCCAGCAGCTTGGCCGGACAGGGGCCCTACGAGCAGTACTTC
TRBV13	TRBJ2-2	NA	NA	CASSLVVRGPDTGELFF	TGTGCCAGCAGCTTAGTGGTAAGAGGGCCGGATACCGGGGAGCTGTTTTTT
TRBV4-1	TRBJ2-7	NA	NA	CASSQVSHRYEQYF	TGCGCCAGCAGCCAAGTCTCCCACAGGTACGAGCAGTACTTC
TRBV27	TRBJ1-2	TRBD1	few	CASGAGGTGGRGYTF	TGTGCCAGCGGTGCAGGTGGGACAGGGGGAAGAGGCTACACCTTC
TRBV6-1	TRBJ1-4	NA	NA	CATHEGVGEKLFF	TGTGCCACCCACGAAGGGGTGGGGGAAAAACTGTTTTTT
TRBV11-2	TRBJ2-7	NA	NA	CASSLRGEWNEQYF	TGTGCCAGCAGCCTCAGGGGGGAGTGGAACGAGCAGTACTTC
TRBV18	TRBJ2-5	TRBD1	NA	CASSRDRATQETQYF	TGTGCCAGCTCAAGGGACAGGGCTACGCAAGAGACCCAGTACTTC
TRBV6-5	TRBJ2-7	NA	NA	CASSYEHPTSEQYF	TGTGCCAGCAGTTACGAACACCCAACATCCGAGCAGTACTTC
TRBV7-2	TRBJ1-6	TRBD1	NA	CASSQLGTGTIGFPLHF	TGTGCCAGCAGCCAATTGGGGACAGGGACTATTGGGTTTCCCCTCCACTTT
TRBV9	TRBJ2-3	TRBD2	once	CASNPAGGPPDTQYF	TGTGCCAGCAATCCGGCGGGGGGGCCTCCAGATACGCAGTATTTT
TRBV27	TRBJ2-1	TRBD2	NA	CASAIAGRNEQFF	TGTGCCAGTGCCATAGCGGGAAGGAATGAGCAGTTCTTC
TRBV5-6	TRBJ2-7	TRBD2	NA	CASSLGLAVYEQYF	TGTGCCAGCAGCTTGGGCCTAGCGGTCTACGAGCAGTACTTC
TRBV25-1	TRBJ1-5	TRBD1	NA	CASTPGDRDQPQHF	TGTGCCAGCACCCCCGGGGACAGGGATCAGCCCCAGCATTTT
TRBV6-5	TRBJ2-1	NA	NA	CASSSPGQIYNEQFF	TGTGCCAGCAGCTCTCCCGGACAGATCTACAATGAGCAGTTCTTC
TRBV5-1	TRBJ2-3	NA	NA	CASSSTGSTDTQYF	TGCGCCAGCAGCTCAACCGGGTCCACAGATACGCAGTATTTT
TRBV19	TRBJ1-3	NA	NA	CASSVTGIGGNTIYF	TGTGCCAGTAGTGTAACAGGGATTGGAGGAAACACCATATATTTT
TRBV19	TRBJ1-2	NA	once	CASSIKGIGLGRGYTF	TGTGCCAGTAGTATTAAGGGGATTGGGCTAGGACGTGGCTACACCTTC
TRBV5-4	TRBJ2-5	NA	NA	CASSLVLGGQETQYF	TGTGCCAGCAGCTTGGTTCTAGGGGGCCAAGAGACCCAGTACTTC
TRBV25-1	TRBJ1-1	NA	NA	CASSEYNIRGTEAFF	TGTGCCAGCAGTGAATACAACATAAGGGGCACTGAAGCTTTCTTT
TRBV5-4	TRBJ2-5	NA	NA	CASSSKAGAGETQYF	TGTGCCAGCAGCTCGAAGGCGGGGGCCGGGGAGACCCAGTACTTC
TRBV6-1	TRBJ2-7	TRBD1	once	CASRDRGFTYEQYF	TGTGCCAGTAGAGACAGGGGCTTTACCTACGAGCAGTACTTC
TRBV7-3	TRBJ2-1	NA	once	CASSFGNSYNEQFF	TGTGCCAGCAGCTTTGGCAATTCCTACAATGAGCAGTTCTTC
TRBV4-3	TRBJ2-7	TRBD1	NA	CASSPDRARSYEQYF	TGCGCCAGCAGCCCGGACAGGGCGAGATCCTACGAGCAGTACTTC
TRBV7-2	TRBJ2-7	TRBD2	NA	CASTRLGGRIDEQYF	TGTGCCAGCACCCGACTCGGCGGGAGGATCGACGAGCAGTACTTC
TRBV2	TRBJ2-7	NA	once	CASNRNSVVYEQYF	TGTGCCAGCAATAGAAATAGCGTCGTCTACGAGCAGTACTTC
TRBV6-1	TRBJ1-2	NA	NA	CASSEAGAVGAGYTF	TGTGCCAGCAGTGAAGCGGGGGCAGTCGGAGCTGGCTACACCTTC
TRBV2	TRBJ1-5	TRBD1	NA	CASSGGTGGNQPQHF	TGTGCCAGCAGTGGAGGGACAGGGGGGAATCAGCCCCAGCATTTT
TRBV30	TRBJ1-1	NA	NA	CAWSGSVGCPMNTEAFF	TGTGCCTGGAGTGGGTCCGTGGGCTGTCCTATGAACACTGAAGCTTTCTTT
TRBV2	TRBJ2-7	TRBD1	NA	CASSAEGQGISYEQYF	TGTGCCAGCAGCGCCGAGGGACAGGGAATCTCCTACGAGCAGTACTTC
TRBV7-9	TRBJ2-7	NA	few	CASSFGLPASGEQYF	TGTGCCAGCAGCTTCGGACTCCCGGCTTCGGGGGAGCAGTACTTC
TRBV7-8	TRBJ1-2	TRBD1	NA	CASSPGQGAVYGYTF	TGTGCCAGCAGCCCTGGACAGGGGGCAGTCTATGGCTACACCTTC
TRBV27	TRBJ2-1	TRBD2	NA	CASSLSGLAGGEFF	TGTGCCAGCAGTTTATCTGGGCTAGCGGGAGGGGAGTTCTTC
TRBV6-5	TRBJ1-1	NA	NA	CASSYSRFGAEAFF	TGTGCCAGCAGTTACTCGAGGTTTGGAGCTGAAGCTTTCTTT
TRBV7-2	TRBJ2-1	NA	NA	CASSLVWAGGRNEQFF	TGTGCCAGCAGCTTAGTATGGGCAGGGGGGAGGAATGAGCAGTTCTTC
TRBV28	TRBJ2-7	NA	NA	CASSLWRARGEQYF	TGTGCCAGCAGTTTATGGAGAGCACGGGGAGAGCAGTACTTC
TRBV27	TRBJ2-7	NA	NA	CASSFRRGNYEQYF	TGTGCCAGCAGTTTCAGGAGGGGCAACTACGAGCAGTACTTC
TRBV5-4	TRBJ2-7	NA	once	CASSPLQGMYEQYF	TGTGCCAGCAGCCCGTTACAGGGTATGTACGAGCAGTACTTC
TRBV5-5	TRBJ2-6	NA	once	CASSLGLGGANVLTF	TGTGCCAGCAGCTTGGGCCTAGGTGGGGCCAACGTCCTGACTTTC
TRBV7-7	TRBJ2-5	TRBD2	NA	CASSQRGGQETQYF	TGTGCCAGCAGCCAGCGGGGGGGCCAAGAGACCCAGTACTTC
TRBV5-5	TRBJ2-7	TRBD1	NA	CASSPPRTGEFEQYF	TGTGCCAGCAGTCCGCCCAGGACAGGGGAATTCGAGCAGTACTTC
TRBV7-3	TRBJ1-2	TRBD1	NA	CASSGTGQGKRAF	TGTGCCAGCAGCGGAACGGGACAGGGGAAAAGGGCCTTC
TRBV18	TRBJ2-6	NA	NA	CASSPVLDTSSGANVLTF	TGTGCCAGCTCACCCGTTCTGGACACGAGCTCTGGGGCCAACGTCCTGACTTTC
TRBV11-3	TRBJ1-3	TRBD1	NA	CASSRTGTGANTIYF	TGTGCCAGCAGCCGTACCGGGACAGGGGCCAACACCATATATTTT